This T cell receptor (beta chain) was documented in a study of shared clonotypes between healthy human individuals. It was across several immunoSEQ plates that each subset's genomic DNA was evenly split. Assay: immunoSEQ multiplex PCR; the TCRdb copy retains only in-frame clones and omits some. The sample consists of some 2,500,000 clones, about nine tenths of them appearing once. Germline V gene sequence: CDR1 MNHEY, CDR2 SMNVEV (reference sequence). This CDR3 contains 14 residues. Unmatched junction bases numbered 7, after V lost 3 bases and J lost 9 bases. From CD4+ cells came CD45RA+ naive and CD45RA-negative memory subsets.

The material sequenced was naive CD4+ T cells from PBMCs. Subset in this sample: CD45RA+ positively selected. This receptor was obtained from a man between 18 and 35 years old in good health. Some clones in this sample may be carry-over from other donors' samples. V gene TRBV27 combines with J gene TRBJ2-7; 11 bases align to TRBD2. This chain's CDR3 is CASSFLSSGRTQYF. CDR3 DNA sequence: TGTGCCAGCAGTTTTTTATCTAGCGGGAGGACGCAGTACTTC.